This T cell receptor beta chain was captured by sequencing in a study of T-cell memory formation after mild COVID-19 (dated by TCRdb to the early 2020s). General notes on the study: TCR sequence clusters from the two donors were largely donor specific. T-cell clones expanding and contracting after mild COVID-19 in two donors were tracked by longitudinal TCRalpha and TCRbeta repertoire sequencing. Two young, previously healthy adult volunteers, one female and one male, were included in the cohort. General findings and caveats noted by the study authors: Balanced CD4/CD8 phenotypes were observed for clones contracting from day 15 to 85, whereas a bias towards CD4+ was observed for a second wave of clones expanding from day 15 to 37. The study included only two mild cases, and larger cohorts that include severe cases with pre-infection samples were judged to be necessary. Contracting CD4+ clones turned up mainly in the CM and EM memory subsets, whereas EMRA was where CD8+ clones were enriched. Some responding clones were detected in pre-infection memory, suggesting pre-existing cross-reactive memory T cells joined the SARS-CoV-2 response. SARS-CoV-2 specificity was not confirmed for the second-wave clones peaking on day 37.

PBMCs were isolated by Ficoll-Paque density gradient centrifugation. Based on the germline V gene, the CDR1 and CDR2 sequences are MNHEY and SVGAGI. Taken from cysteine to phenylalanine, the CDR3 has 14 residues. This entry keeps only the CDR3 DNA: 42 bases, framed from base 1. Ends trimmed: V by 6 bases, J by 5 bases; bases unmatched to a gene: 4. On this clonotype itself: Its target antigen remains unknown. The input lacks base qualities; no much larger clone sits a single base away.

The sequencing machine was an Illumina NovaSeq 6000. TCRalpha and TCRbeta cDNA libraries were built by 5'RACE with constant-segment primers, adding sample barcodes and unique molecular identifiers. RNA was extracted from every sample with Trizol reagent. Amplification of the libraries took two PCR steps, and the second step added a second sample barcode plus Illumina TruSeq adapters. The libraries were sequenced on an Illumina NovaSeq using 2 x 150 bp paired-end reads. From the authors' description of their analysis: With migec v1.2.7, reads were demultiplexed and then collapsed into UMI-guided consensus sequences. Using mixcr v2.1.11, UMI consensuses were aligned to TRA and TRB V and J templates and then assembled into clonotypes. Expanded or contracted clonotypes were those called significant by both edgeR and NoisET, with noise models trained on biological replicates. For edgeR calls, the cutoffs were a false discovery rate-adjusted p below 0.01 and a log2 fold-change threshold of 1. As an exploratory analysis of dynamics, max-normalized trajectories of the 1000 most abundant clonotypes were examined by PCA with hierarchical clustering. Separately sequenced CD4+ and CD8+ repertoires were used to assign a CD4 or CD8 phenotype to each responding clone. Through fastp at Q25 and MiXCR, TCRdb rebuilt clones from the public reads, retaining in-frame beta chains. Rows are unified per CDR3 protein, each entry keeping the most common DNA and genes. Here the V and J calls rest on TCRdb's processing, not on the authors' analysis. The sample contains about 360,000 distinct CDR3 sequences, roughly 14% of them found a single time. 20% to 25% of the sample goes to the ten largest clones.

The sequenced material came from PBMCs or a T cell subset sorted from them (not recorded which). The V gene is TRBV6-5 and the J gene is TRBJ2-5, with 12 bases aligning to TRBD1. This clonotype originated in a man in his late teens or twenties who had mild COVID-19 (a few samples of this study predate the infection). The sample titles of this study are shuffled in the database, so cell type and time point are left out; the donor was told from shared clones. The CDR3 has the sequence CASRRDRGRETQYF. The DNA sequence is given as TGTGCCAGCAGACGGGACAGGGGGCGGGAGACCCAGTACTTC.